This T cell receptor (beta chain) was identified in a study of blood T cell repertoires in COVID-19. For the study at large: There were acute and convalescent COVID-19 samples, and they came from the United States, Italy and Spain. Sources were T cells, B-cell-depleted T cells, or PBMCs; the material itself was cDNA or gDNA.

V was cut by 7 bases and J by 10 bases, with 28 bases left in between. The CDR3 is made up of 16 amino acids. In germline, CDR1 is SGHTA, CDR2 FQGNSA. Per the authors' pipeline: Estimated nucleated cell counts came from reference gene primer amplification. The method was immunoSEQ multiplex PCR; TCRdb's version includes in-frame clones alone and lacks a portion of them. V and J calls and clone size are as listed in that table; D and trimming were resolved from the DNA. Of some 380,000 clones in the sample, about 90% were seen once. This chain links TRBV7-2 with TRBJ1-2, with D perhaps TRBD1 (5 bases). The receptor was isolated from a man aged 25-40 years who had recovered from COVID-19. The sequenced material came from PBMCs or T cells enriched from blood (not recorded which). The chain's CDR3 is CASNPGGTIPSGDYTF. Written as DNA, the CDR3 is TGTGCCAGCAACCCGGGAGGGACGATCCCCTCTGGGGACTACACCTTC.